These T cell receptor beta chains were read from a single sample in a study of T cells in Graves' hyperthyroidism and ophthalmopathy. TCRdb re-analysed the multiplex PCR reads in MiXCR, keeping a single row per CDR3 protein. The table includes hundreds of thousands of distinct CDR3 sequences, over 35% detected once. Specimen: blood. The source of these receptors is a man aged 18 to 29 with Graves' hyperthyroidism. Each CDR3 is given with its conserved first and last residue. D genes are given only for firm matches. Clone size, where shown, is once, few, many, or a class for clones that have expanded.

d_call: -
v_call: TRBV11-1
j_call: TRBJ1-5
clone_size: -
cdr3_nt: TGTGCCAGCGTGGGCCCCCTGAGCAATCAGCCCCAGCATTTT
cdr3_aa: CASVGPLSNQPQHF

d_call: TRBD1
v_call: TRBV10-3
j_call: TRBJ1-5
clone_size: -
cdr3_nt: TGTGCCATCAGTGAGTCGACAGGGGTTAATAGCAATCAGCCCCAGCATTTT
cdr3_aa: CAISESTGVNSNQPQHF

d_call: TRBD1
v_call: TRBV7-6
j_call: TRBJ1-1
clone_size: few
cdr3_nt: TGTGCCAGCAGCCCCCAAGGGGGGACAGTGAACACTGAAGCTTTCTTT
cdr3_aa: CASSPQGGTVNTEAFF

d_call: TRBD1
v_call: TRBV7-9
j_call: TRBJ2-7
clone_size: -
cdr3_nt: TGTGCCAGCAGGGGACAGGGTGTCGCCGAGCAGTACTTC
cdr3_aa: CASRGQGVAEQYF

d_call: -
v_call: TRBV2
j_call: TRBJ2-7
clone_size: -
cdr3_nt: TGTGCCAGCAGTGAACGGAGGGTAGAAAACGAGCAGTACTTC
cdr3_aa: CASSERRVENEQYF

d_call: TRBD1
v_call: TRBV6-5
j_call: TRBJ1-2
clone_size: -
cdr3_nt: TGTGCCAGCAGTTACTGGACAGGCGGCTACACCTTC
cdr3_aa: CASSYWTGGYTF

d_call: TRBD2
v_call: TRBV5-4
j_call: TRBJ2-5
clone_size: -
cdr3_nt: TGTGCCAGCAGCCGGGGGGACCAAGAGACCCAGTACTTC
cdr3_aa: CASSRGDQETQYF

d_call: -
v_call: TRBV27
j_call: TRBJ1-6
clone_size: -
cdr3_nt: TGTGCCAGCGGGAAAGGGACAAAGCATTCACCCCTCCACTTT
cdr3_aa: CASGKGTKHSPLHF

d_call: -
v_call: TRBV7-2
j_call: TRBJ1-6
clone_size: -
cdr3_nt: TGTGCCAGCAGCTTATGGTCTGGCGGCAACTATAATTCACCCCTCCACTTT
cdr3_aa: CASSLWSGGNYNSPLHF

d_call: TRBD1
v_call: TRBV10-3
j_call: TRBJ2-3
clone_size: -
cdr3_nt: TGTGCCATCAGTGAGTCGGGACAGGGGGCTGATACGCAGTATTTT
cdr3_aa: CAISESGQGADTQYF

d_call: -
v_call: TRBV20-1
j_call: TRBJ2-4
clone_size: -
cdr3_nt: TGCAGTGCTAGTCTAGGGGGTGGAAACATTCAGTACTTC
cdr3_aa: CSASLGGGNIQYF

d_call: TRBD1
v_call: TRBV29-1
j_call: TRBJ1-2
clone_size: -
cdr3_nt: TGCAGCTTACAGGGGCGGACTAACTATGGCTACACCTTC
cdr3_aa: CSLQGRTNYGYTF

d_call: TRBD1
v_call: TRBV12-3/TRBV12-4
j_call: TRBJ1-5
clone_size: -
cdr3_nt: TGTGCCAGCAGTCGTACAGGGGGACATGAGCCCCAGCATTTT
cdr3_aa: CASSRTGGHEPQHF

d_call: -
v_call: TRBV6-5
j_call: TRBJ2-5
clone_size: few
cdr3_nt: TGTGCCAGCAGCCCCGGACACCGGTACCAAGAGACCCAGTACTTC
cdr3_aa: CASSPGHRYQETQYF

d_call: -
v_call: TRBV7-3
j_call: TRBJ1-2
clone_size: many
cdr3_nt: TGTGCCAGCAGCCCTACAGGGGGCTACACCTTC
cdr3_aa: CASSPTGGYTF

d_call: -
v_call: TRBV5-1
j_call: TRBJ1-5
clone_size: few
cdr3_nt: TGCGCCAGCAGAACGGGGGTCGGTAGCAATCAGCCCCAGCATTTT
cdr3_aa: CASRTGVGSNQPQHF

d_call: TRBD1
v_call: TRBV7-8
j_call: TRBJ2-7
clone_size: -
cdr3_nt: TGTGCCAGCAGCTTCGGACAGGGAAAGGAGAAGTACTTC
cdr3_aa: CASSFGQGKEKYF

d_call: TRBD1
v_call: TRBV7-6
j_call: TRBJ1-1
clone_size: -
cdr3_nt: TGTGCCGGCGCCCCGGGACAGATGAACACTGAAGCTTTCTTT
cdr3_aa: CAGAPGQMNTEAFF

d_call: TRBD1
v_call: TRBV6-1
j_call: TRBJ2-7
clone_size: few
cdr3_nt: TGTGCCAGCAGGGAGACAGGGGGCTGGGAGCAGTACTTC
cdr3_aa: CASRETGGWEQYF

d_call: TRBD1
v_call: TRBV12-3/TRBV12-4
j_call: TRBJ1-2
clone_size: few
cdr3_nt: TGTGCCAGCAGTCTAAAGGACAGGGGGTATGGCTACACCTTC
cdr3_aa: CASSLKDRGYGYTF

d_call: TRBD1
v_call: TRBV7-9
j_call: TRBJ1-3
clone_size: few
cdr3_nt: TGTGCCAGCAGCGTAGACAGGGGGCGCGGAAACACCATATATTTT
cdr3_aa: CASSVDRGRGNTIYF

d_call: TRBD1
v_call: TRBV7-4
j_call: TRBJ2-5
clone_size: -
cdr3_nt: TGTGCCACCGACGGCAGGGGGAACGAAGAGACCCAGTACTTC
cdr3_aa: CATDGRGNEETQYF

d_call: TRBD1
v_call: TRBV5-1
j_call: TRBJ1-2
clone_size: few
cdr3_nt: TGCGCCAGCAGCTTGCGGACAGGGGGCTTAGGAAACTATGGCTACACCTTC
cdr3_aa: CASSLRTGGLGNYGYTF

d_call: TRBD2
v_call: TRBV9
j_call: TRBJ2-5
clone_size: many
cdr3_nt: TGTGCCAGCAGCGTAGAGGGTAGCGGGTACCAAGAGACCCAGTACTTC
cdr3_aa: CASSVEGSGYQETQYF

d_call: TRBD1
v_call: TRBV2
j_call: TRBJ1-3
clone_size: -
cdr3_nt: TGTGCCAACCTCATACAGGGGGCAAAGGGAAACACCGTATATTTT
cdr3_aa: CANLIQGAKGNTVYF

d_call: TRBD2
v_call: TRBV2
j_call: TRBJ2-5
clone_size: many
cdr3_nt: TGTGCCAGCAGTGGGGTTGTGGCGGGAGAGGAGACCCAGTACTTC
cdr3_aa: CASSGVVAGEETQYF

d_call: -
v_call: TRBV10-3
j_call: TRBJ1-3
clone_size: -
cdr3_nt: TGTGCCATCAGTGGACTAGCGGAGCTCAACACCATATATTTT
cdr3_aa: CAISGLAELNTIYF

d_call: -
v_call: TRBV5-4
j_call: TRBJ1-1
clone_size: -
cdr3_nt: TGTGCCAGCACCCCCCGGGGGGCGAAGAACACTGAAGCTTTCTTT
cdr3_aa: CASTPRGAKNTEAFF

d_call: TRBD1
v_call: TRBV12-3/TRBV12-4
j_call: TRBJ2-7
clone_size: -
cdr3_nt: TGTGCCAGCACCCGGGGACAGGGGTCCTACGAGCAGTACTTC
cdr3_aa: CASTRGQGSYEQYF

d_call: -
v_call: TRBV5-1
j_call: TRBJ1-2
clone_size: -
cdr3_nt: -
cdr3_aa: CASSLWGQGSSGNTF

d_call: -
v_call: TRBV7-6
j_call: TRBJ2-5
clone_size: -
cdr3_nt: TGTGCCAGCAGCTTTTTACCGGGAGCGGGCGAGACCCAGTACTTC
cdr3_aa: CASSFLPGAGETQYF

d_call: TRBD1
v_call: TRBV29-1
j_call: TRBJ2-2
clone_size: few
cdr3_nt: TGCAGCGTTGAAATAGGACAGGGTGTGAACACCGGGGAGCTGTTTTTT
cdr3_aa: CSVEIGQGVNTGELFF

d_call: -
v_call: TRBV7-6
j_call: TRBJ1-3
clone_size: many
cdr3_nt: TGTGCCAGCAGCTTAGAGGCGGCCTCTGGAAACACCATATATTTT
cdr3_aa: CASSLEAASGNTIYF

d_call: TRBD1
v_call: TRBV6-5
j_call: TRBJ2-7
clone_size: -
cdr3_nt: TGTGCCAGCAGTTACGGTGGACAGGACTACGAGCAGTACTTC
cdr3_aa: CASSYGGQDYEQYF

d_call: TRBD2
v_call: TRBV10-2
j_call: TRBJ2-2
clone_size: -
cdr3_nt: TGCGCCAGCAGTGATTCGGGGGGGCCGAGAACCGGGGAGCTGTTTTTT
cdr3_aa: CASSDSGGPRTGELFF

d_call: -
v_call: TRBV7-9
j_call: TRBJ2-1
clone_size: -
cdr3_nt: TGTGCCAGCAGCCCGGCAGGGGCCGACAATGAGCAGTTCTTC
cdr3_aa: CASSPAGADNEQFF

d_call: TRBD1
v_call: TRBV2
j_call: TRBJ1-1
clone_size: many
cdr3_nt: TGTGCCAGCCTCAGGGGGCCCTTGAACACTGAAGCTTTCTTT
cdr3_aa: CASLRGPLNTEAFF

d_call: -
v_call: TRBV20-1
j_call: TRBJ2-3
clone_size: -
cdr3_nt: TGCAGTGCCAGGAGGGCTGGAGGCACAGATACGCAGTATTTT
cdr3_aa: CSARRAGGTDTQYF

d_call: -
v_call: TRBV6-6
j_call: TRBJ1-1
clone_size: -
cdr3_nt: TGTGCCAGCCTCGTCCGGGGGATGAACACTGAAGCTTTCTTT
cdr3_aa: CASLVRGMNTEAFF

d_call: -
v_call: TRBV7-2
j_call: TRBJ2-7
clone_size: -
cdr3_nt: TGTGCCAGCAGCTTACCCCGGACTGACGAGCAGTACTTC
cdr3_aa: CASSLPRTDEQYF

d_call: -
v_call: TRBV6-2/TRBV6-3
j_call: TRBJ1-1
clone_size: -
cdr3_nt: TGTGCCAGCAGTTATCGCCTTGGAAGGGGAACTGAAGCTTTCTTT
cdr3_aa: CASSYRLGRGTEAFF

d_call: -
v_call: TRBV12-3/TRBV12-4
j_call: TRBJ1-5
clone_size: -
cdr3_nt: TGTGCCAGCAGCCTACGAGGGTCCCAGCATTTT
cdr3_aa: CASSLRGSQHF

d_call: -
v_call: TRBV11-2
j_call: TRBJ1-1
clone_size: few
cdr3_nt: TGTGCCAGCACCTTTAATCCCCCGAACACTGAAGCTTTCTTT
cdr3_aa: CASTFNPPNTEAFF

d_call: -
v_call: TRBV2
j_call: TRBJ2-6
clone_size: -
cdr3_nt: TGTGCCAGCAGGAACGCAGAGGGCAGGGGCCACGGGGCCAACGTCCTGACTTTC
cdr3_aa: CASRNAEGRGHGANVLTF

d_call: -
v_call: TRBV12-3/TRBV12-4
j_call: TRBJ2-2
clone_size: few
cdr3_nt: TGTGCCAGCAGCCCGACCACTACAGGGCCCGGGGAGCTGTTTTTT
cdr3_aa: CASSPTTTGPGELFF

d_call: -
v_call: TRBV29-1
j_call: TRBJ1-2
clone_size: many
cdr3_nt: TGCAGCACCCAGACAAGTTGGGGCTACACCTTC
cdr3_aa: CSTQTSWGYTF

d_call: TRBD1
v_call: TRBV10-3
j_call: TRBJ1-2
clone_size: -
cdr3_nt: TGTGCCATCAGTGAGCCAGGGACAGGCTATGGCTACACCTTC
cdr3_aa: CAISEPGTGYGYTF

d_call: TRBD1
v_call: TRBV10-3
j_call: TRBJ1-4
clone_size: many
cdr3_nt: TGTGCCATCAGCCGGACGGGACAGCCTGCAACTAATGAAAAACTGTTTTTT
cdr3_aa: CAISRTGQPATNEKLFF

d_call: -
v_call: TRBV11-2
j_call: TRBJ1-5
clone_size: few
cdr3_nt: TGTGCCAGCAGCTTACATCCAGATTATAGCAATCAGCCCCAGCATTTT
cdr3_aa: CASSLHPDYSNQPQHF

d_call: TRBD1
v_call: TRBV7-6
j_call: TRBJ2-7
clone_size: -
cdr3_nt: TGTGCCAGCAGTGCCCGGGACAGGGTACTCACCGAGCAGTACTTC
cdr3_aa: CASSARDRVLTEQYF

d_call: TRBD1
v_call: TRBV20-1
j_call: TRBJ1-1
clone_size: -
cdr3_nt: TGCAGTGCTAGCGTCGACAGGGGTCACACTGAAGCTTTCTTT
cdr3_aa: CSASVDRGHTEAFF

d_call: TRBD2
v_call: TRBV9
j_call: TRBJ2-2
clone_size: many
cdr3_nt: TGTGCCAGCAGCGTAGCTAGCGGGAACACCGGGGAGCTGTTTTTT
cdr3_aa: CASSVASGNTGELFF

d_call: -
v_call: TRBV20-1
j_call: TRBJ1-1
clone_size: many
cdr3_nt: TGCAGTGCCGCCCTTAACATGAACACTGAAGCTTTCTTT
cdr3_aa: CSAALNMNTEAFF

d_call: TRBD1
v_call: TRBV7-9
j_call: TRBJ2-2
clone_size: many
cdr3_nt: TGTGCCAGCACACCTCGGGACAGGCCAACCGGGGAGCTGTTTTTT
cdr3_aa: CASTPRDRPTGELFF

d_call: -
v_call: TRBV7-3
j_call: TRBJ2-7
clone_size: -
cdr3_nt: TGTGCCAGCAGCAAAGGGGACGCCTACGAGCAGTACTTC
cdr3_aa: CASSKGDAYEQYF

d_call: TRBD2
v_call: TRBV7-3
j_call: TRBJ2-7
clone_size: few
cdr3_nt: TGTGCCAGCAGCCCGACTAGCGGGTCCCTCTACGAGCAGTACTTC
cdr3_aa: CASSPTSGSLYEQYF

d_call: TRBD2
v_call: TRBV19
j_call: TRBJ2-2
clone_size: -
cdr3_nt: TGTGCCAGTGCTAGCGGGAGGGCCCCCGGGGAGCTGTTTTTT
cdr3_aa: CASASGRAPGELFF